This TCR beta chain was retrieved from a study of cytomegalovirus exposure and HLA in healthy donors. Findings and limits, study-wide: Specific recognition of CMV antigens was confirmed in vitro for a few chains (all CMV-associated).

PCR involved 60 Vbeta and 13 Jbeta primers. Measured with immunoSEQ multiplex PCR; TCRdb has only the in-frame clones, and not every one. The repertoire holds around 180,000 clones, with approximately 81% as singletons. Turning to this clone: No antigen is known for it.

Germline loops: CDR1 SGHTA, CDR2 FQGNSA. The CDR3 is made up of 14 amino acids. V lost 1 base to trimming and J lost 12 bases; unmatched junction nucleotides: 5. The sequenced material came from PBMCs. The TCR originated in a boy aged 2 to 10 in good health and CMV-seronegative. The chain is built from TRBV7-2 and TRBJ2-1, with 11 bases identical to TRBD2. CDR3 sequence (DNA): TGTGCCAGCAGCTTAGTAGCGGGGGGGCCGATGCAGTTCTTC. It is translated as CASSLVAGGPMQFF.